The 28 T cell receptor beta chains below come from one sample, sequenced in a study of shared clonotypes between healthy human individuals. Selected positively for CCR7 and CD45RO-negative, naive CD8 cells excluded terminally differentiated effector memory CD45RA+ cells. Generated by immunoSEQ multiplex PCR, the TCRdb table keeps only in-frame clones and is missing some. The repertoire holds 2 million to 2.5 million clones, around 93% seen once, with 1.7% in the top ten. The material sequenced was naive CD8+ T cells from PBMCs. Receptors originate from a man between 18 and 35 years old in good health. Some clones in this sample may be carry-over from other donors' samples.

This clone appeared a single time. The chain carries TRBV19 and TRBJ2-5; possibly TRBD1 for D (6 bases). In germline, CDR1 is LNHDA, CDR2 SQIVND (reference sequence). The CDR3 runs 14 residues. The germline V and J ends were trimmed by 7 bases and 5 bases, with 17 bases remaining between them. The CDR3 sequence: CASIDRLPGETQYF. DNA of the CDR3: TGTGCCAGTATTGACAGGTTGCCCGGGGAGACCCAGTACTTC. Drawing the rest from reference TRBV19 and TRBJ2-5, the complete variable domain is DGGITQSPKYLFRKEGQNVTLSCEQNLNHDAMYWYRQDPGQGLRLIYYSQIVNDFQKGDIAEGYSVSREKKESFPLTVTSAQKNPTAFYLCASIDRLPGETQYFGPGTRLLVL.

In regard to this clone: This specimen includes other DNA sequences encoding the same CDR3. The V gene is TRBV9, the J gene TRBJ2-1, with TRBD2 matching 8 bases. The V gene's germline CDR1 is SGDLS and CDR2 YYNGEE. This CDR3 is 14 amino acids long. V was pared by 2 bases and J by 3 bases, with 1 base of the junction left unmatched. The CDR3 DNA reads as TGTGCCAGCAGCGTGGGGACTAGCTACAATGAGCAGTTCTTC. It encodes CASSVGTSYNEQFF.

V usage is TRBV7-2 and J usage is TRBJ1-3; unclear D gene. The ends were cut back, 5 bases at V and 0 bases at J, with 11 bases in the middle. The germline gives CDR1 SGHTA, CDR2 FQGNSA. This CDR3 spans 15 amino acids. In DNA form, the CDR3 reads TGTGCCAGCAGCGTAAGGATTTTCTCTGGAAACACCATATATTTT. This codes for CASSVRIFSGNTIYF.

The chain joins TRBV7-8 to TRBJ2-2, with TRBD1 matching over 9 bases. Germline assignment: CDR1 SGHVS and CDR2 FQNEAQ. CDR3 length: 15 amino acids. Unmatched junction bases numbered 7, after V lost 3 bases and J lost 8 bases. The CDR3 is CASSFGTGKIGELFF. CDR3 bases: TGTGCCAGCAGCTTCGGGACAGGGAAGATAGGGGAGCTGTTTTTT.

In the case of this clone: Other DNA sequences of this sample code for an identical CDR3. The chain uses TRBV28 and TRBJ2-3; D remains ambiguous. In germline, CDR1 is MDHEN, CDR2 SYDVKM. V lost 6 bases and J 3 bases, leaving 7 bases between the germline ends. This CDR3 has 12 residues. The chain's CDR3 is CASSRPTDTQYF. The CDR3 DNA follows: TGTGCCAGCAGCCGGCCGACAGATACGCAGTATTTT.

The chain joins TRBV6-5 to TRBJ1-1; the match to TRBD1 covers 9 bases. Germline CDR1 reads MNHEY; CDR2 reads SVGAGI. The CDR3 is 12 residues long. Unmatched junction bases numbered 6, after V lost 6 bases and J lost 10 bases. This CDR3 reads CASRGGTGRAFF. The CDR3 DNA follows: TGTGCCAGCAGGGGGGGGACAGGGAGAGCTTTCTTT.

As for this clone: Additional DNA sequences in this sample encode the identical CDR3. The CDR3: CASSFGRGTDTQYF. In nucleotides, the CDR3 is TGTGCCAGCAGTTTCGGCAGGGGTACAGATACGCAGTATTTT. This chain joins TRBV27 and TRBJ2-3; tentatively, D is TRBD1 (6 bases). The CDR3 loop spans 14 amino acids. Germline CDR1 is MNHEY and CDR2 is SMNVEV (reference sequence). V was shortened by 3 bases and J by 3 bases, with 10 bases between the two germline ends.

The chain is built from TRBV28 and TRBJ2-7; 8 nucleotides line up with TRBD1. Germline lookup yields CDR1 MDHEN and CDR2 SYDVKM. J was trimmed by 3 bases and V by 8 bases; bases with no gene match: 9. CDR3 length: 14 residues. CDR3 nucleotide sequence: TGTGCCAGCTCACCAGGGGGCTCGGGCTACGAGCAGTACTTC. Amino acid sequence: CASSPGGSGYEQYF. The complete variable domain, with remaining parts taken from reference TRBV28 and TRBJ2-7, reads DVKVTQSSRYLVKRTGEKVFLECVQDMDHENMFWYRQDPGLGLRLIYFSYDVKMKEKGDIPEGYSVSREKKERFSLILESASTNQTSMYLCASSPGGSGYEQYFGPGTRLTVT.

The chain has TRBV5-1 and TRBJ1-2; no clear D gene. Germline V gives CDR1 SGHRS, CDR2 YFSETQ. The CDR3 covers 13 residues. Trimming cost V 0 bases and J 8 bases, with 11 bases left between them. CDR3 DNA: TGCGCCAGCAGCTTGGGGGGTGTCTCCGGCTACACCTTC. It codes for CASSLGGVSGYTF.

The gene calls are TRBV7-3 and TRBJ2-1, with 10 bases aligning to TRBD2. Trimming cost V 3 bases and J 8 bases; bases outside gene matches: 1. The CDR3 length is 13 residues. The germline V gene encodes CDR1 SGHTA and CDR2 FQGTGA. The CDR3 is CASSFGLADEQFF. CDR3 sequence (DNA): TGTGCCAGCAGCTTCGGACTAGCGGATGAGCAGTTCTTC. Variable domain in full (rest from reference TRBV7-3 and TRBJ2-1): GAGVSQTPSNKVTEKGKYVELRCDPISGHTALYWYRQSLGQGPEFLIYFQGTGAADDSGLPNDRFFAVRPEGSVSTLKIQRTERGDSAVYLCASSFGLADEQFFGPGTRLTVL.

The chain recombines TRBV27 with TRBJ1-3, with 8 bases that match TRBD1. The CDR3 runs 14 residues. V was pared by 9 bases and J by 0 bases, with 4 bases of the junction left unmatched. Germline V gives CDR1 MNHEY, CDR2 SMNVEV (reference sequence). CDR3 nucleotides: TGTGCCAGTACAGGGGGTGACTCTGGAAACACCATATATTTT. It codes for CASTGGDSGNTIYF.

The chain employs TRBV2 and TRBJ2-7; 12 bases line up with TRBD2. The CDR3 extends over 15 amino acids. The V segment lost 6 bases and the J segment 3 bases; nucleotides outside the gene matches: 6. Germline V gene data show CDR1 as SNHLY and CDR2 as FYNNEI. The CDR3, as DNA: TGTGCCAGCAGCCTCTCTAGCGGGAGGGGCTACGAGCAGTACTTC. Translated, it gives CASSLSSGRGYEQYF.

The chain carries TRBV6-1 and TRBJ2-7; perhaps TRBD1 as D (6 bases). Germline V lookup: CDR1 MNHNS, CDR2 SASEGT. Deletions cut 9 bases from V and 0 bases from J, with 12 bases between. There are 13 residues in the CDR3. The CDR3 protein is CASYFRGSYEQYF. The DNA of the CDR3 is TGTGCCAGTTACTTCAGGGGCTCCTACGAGCAGTACTTC.

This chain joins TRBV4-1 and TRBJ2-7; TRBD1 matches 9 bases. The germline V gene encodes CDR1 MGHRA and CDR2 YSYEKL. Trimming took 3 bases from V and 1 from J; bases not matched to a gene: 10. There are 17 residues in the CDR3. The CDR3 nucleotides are TGCGCCAGCAGCCAGCAGTCCGGGACAGGGCTTTCCTACGAGCAGTACTTC. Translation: CASSQQSGTGLSYEQYF.

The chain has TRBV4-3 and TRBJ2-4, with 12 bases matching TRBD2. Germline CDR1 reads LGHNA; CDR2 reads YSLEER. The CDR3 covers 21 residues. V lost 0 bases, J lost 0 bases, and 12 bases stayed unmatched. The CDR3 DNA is TGCGCCAGCAGCCAAGATACCCTAGCGGGAGGGCTAGAGGTAGCCAAAAACATTCAGTACTTC. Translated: CASSQDTLAGGLEVAKNIQYF.

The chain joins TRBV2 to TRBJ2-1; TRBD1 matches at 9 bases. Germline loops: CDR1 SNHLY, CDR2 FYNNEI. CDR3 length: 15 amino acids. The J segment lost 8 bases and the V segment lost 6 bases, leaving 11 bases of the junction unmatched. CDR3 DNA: TGTGCCAGCAGGGGCCCGCAGGGACAGGGCGATGAGCAGTTCTTC. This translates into CASRGPQGQGDEQFF.

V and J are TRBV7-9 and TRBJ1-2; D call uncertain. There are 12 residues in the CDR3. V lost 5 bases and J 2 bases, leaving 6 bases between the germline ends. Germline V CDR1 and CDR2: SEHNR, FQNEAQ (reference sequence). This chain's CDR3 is CASSAFNYGYTF. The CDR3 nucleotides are TGTGCCAGCAGCGCCTTCAACTATGGCTACACCTTC.

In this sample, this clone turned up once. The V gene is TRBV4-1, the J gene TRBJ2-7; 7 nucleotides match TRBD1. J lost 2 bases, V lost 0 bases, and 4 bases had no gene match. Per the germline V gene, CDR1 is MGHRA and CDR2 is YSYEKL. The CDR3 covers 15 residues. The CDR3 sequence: CASSQEGQAPYEQYF. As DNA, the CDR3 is TGCGCCAGCAGCCAAGAAGGACAGGCCCCCTACGAGCAGTACTTC.

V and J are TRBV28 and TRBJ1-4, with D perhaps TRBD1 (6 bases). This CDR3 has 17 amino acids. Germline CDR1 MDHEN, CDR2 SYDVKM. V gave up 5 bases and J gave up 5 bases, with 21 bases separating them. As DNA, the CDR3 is TGTGCCAGCAGTCCCTACCTCCTGGACAGAGAAAATGAAAAACTGTTTTTT. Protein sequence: CASSPYLLDRENEKLFF.

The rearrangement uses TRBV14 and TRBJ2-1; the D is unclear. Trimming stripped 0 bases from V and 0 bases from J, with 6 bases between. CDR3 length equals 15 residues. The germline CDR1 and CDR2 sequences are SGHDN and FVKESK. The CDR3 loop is CASSQEVGSYNEQFF. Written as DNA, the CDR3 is TGTGCCAGCAGCCAAGAAGTCGGCTCCTACAATGAGCAGTTCTTC.

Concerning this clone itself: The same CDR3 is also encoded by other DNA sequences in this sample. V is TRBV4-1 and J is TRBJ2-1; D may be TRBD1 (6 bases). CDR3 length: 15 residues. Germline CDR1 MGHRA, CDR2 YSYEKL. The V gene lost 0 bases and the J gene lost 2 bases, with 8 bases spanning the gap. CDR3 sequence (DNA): TGCGCCAGCAGCCAAGACAGGGGACCCTACAATGAGCAGTTCTTC. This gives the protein CASSQDRGPYNEQFF.

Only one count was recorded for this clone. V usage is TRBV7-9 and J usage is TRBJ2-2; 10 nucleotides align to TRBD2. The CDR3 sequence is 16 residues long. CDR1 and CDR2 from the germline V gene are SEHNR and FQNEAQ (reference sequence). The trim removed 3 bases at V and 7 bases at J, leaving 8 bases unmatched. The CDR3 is CASSFPASGSIGELFF. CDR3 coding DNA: TGTGCCAGCAGCTTCCCAGCTAGCGGGAGTATCGGGGAGCTGTTTTTT. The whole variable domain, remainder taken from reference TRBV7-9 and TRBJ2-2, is DTGVSQNPRHKITKRGQNVTFRCDPISEHNRLYWYRQTLGQGPEFLTYFQNEAQLEKSRLLSDRFSAERPKGSFSTLEIQRTEQGDSAMYLCASSFPASGSIGELFFGEGSRLTVL.

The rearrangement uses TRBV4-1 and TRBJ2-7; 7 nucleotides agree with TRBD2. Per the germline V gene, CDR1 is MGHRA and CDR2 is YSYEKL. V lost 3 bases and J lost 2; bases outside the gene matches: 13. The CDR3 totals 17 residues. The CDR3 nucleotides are TGCGCCAGCAGCCAGATCGCTCACGGACTAGGAACCTACGAGCAGTACTTC. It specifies CASSQIAHGLGTYEQYF.

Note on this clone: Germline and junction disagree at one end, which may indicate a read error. This chain's CDR3 is CASSQGTMDDAIF. The CDR3 nucleotides read TGTGCCAGCAGTCAGGGTACTATGGACGATGCCATCTTC. This chain links TRBV6-4 with TRBJ2-7; TRBD1 is a possible D gene (5 bases). This CDR3 region has 13 residues. Looked up from germline, CDR1 is MRHNA and CDR2 is SNTAGT.

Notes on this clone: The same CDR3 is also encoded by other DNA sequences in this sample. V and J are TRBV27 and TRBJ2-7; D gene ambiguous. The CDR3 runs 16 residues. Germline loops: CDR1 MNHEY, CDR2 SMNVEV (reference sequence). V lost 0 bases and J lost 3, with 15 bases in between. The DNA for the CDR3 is TGTGCCAGCAGTTTATCTGCCGTAGGAACACACTACGAGCAGTACTTC. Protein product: CASSLSAVGTHYEQYF.

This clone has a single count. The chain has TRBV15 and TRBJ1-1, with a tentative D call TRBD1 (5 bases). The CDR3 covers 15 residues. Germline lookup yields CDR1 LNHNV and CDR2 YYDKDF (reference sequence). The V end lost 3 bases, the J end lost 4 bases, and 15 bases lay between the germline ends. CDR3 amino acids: CATSREGEFVTEAFF. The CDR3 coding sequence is TGTGCCACCAGCAGGGAAGGGGAGTTCGTCACTGAAGCTTTCTTT.

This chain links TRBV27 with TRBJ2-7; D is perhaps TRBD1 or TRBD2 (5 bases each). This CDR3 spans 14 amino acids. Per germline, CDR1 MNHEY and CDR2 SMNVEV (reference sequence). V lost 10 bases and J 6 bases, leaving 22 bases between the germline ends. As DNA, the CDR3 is TGTGCCACTTCAACCGGGACGGATCCTTTCGAGCAGTACTTC. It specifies CATSTGTDPFEQYF.

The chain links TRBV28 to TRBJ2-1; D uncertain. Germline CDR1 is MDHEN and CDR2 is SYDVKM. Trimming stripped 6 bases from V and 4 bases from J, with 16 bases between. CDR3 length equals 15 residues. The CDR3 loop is CASRGRATLYNEQFF. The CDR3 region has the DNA TGTGCCAGCAGAGGACGGGCCACTCTTTACAATGAGCAGTTCTTC.